A single sample is the source of the 29 T cell receptor beta chains below, sequenced in a study of cytomegalovirus exposure and HLA in healthy donors. PCR employed 60 Vbeta and 13 Jbeta primers. Profiled with immunoSEQ multiplex PCR; TCRdb holds only in-frame clones, not every one. The repertoire holds approximately 100,000 clones, with about 75% as singletons. Sequenced input: PBMCs. All receptors derive from a young woman in good health and CMV-seropositive.

Of note for this clone: Germline and junction disagree at one end, which may indicate a read error. J is TRBJ2-5 and V is TRBV5-1, with 11 bases matching TRBD2. From germline, CDR1 is SGHRS and CDR2 YFSETQ. CDR3 size: 15 residues. As DNA, the CDR3 is TGCGCCAGCCGCTTTTTGGGACTAGCGGAAGAGACCCAGTACTTC. As protein: CASRFLGLAEETQYF. Together with reference TRBV5-1 and TRBJ2-5, the CDR3 gives the full variable domain: KAGVTQTPRYLIKTRGQQVTLSCSPISGHRSVSWYQQTPGQGLQFLFEYFSETQRNKGNFPGRFSGRQFSNSRSEMNVSTLELGDSALYLCASRFLGLAEETQYFGPGTRLLVL.

To note about this clone: At the DNA level, this CDR3 is encoded by other sequences in the same sample as well. V is TRBV6-1 and J is TRBJ2-7; possible D gene TRBD2, 6 bases. CDR1 and CDR2 from the germline V gene are MNHNS and SASEGT. The CDR3 contains 11 residues. The V and J ends lost 6 bases and 3 bases respectively, with 6 bases between them. CDR3 protein: CASSGGYEQYF. In nucleotides, the CDR3 is TGTGCCAGCAGCGGGGGCTACGAGCAGTACTTC.

This chain links TRBV9 with TRBJ2-1; D might be TRBD2 (5 bases). Germline-derived CDR1 and CDR2 are SGDLS and YYNGEE. The CDR3 runs 15 residues. V was shortened by 2 bases and J by 4 bases, with 13 bases between the two germline ends. The CDR3 bases are TGTGCCAGCAGCGTTCAGGCTAGCCCTTACAATGAGCAGTTCTTC. Amino acid sequence: CASSVQASPYNEQFF.

This clone was picked up a small number of times. The chain is built from TRBV5-1 and TRBJ2-1; weak D call: TRBD2 (5 bases). The germline V and J ends were trimmed by 2 bases and 12 bases, with 15 bases remaining between them. This CDR3 has 13 residues. Germline CDR1 is SGHRS and CDR2 is YFSETQ. The CDR3 region is CASSFGDPQRQFF. DNA of the CDR3: TGCGCCAGCAGCTTCGGGGATCCACAAAGGCAGTTCTTC.

This clone has only a few counts. The genes are TRBV7-2 and TRBJ2-5; no reliable D call. This CDR3 contains 11 residues. The V end lost 8 bases, the J end lost 2 bases, and 6 bases lay between the germline ends. CDR1 is SGHTA, CDR2 FQGNSA, per germline. CDR3 protein: CASRRQETQYF. The CDR3 region has the DNA TGTGCCAGCCGTCGTCAAGAGACCCAGTACTTC.

The J gene is TRBJ2-3, the V gene TRBV4-3; tentative D call: TRBD2 (6 bases). Germline CDR1 and CDR2: LGHNA and YSLEER. The germline V and J ends were trimmed by 0 bases and 6 bases, with 19 bases remaining between them. CDR3 length equals 17 residues. The DNA of the CDR3 is TGCGCCAGCAGCCAAGATCTTCCGGGACTCCTCATCGATACGCAGTATTTT. Its protein product is CASSQDLPGLLIDTQYF.

V gene TRBV29-1 combines with J gene TRBJ2-1, with TRBD2 matching over 7 bases. Germline V lookup: CDR1 SQVTM, CDR2 ANQGSEA. The V gene end was trimmed by 3 bases and the J gene end by 8 bases; junction bases not matched to a gene: 10. The CDR3 extends over 14 amino acids. DNA of the CDR3: TGCAGCGTTGACGAGTTGAGCGGGGCCGATGAGCAGTTCTTC. This encodes CSVDELSGADEQFF.

The V and J genes are TRBV4-2 and TRBJ2-7, with TRBD2 matching over 7 bases. CDR3 size: 15 residues. V shed 0 bases, J shed 6 bases, and the junction held 8 bases outside the gene matches. Germline CDR1 reads LGHNA; CDR2 reads YNFKEQ. CDR3 loop: CASSQEGGSRPEQYF. The CDR3 DNA reads TGTGCCAGCAGCCAAGAGGGGGGGAGCCGCCCCGAGCAGTACTTC.

This chain joins TRBV5-5 and TRBJ2-3; 8 bases line up with TRBD2. V dropped 4 bases and J dropped 0; count of bases not matched to a gene: 7. The CDR3 is 16 residues long. CDR1 and CDR2 (germline): SGHKS, YYEKEE (reference sequence). CDR3 region: CASSTTSGTSTDTQYF. The CDR3 DNA follows: TGTGCCAGCAGCACTACTAGCGGAACTAGCACAGATACGCAGTATTTT.

The J gene is TRBJ1-3, the V gene TRBV30, with TRBD1 matching 8 bases. Germline V gives CDR1 GTSNPN, CDR2 SVGIG (reference sequence). J gave up 5 bases and V 5 bases, and 11 bases lay outside the gene matches. This CDR3 comprises 15 residues. In DNA, the CDR3 is TGTGCCTGGTGTGCTACAGGGGGGAGTCGAAACACCATATATTTT. Translation gives CAWCATGGSRNTIYF.

This chain joins TRBV28 and TRBJ1-4, with 12 bases lining up with TRBD1. Germline values: CDR1 MDHEN, CDR2 SYDVKM. The V segment lost 2 bases and the J segment 7 bases; nucleotides outside the gene matches: 2. CDR3 length: 15 residues. The CDR3 DNA reads as TGTGCCAGCAGTTTAGGGGGACAGGGGGCTGAAAAACTGTTTTTT. It translates to CASSLGGQGAEKLFF. Filled out from reference TRBV28 and TRBJ1-4, the complete variable domain reads DVKVTQSSRYLVKRTGEKVFLECVQDMDHENMFWYRQDPGLGLRLIYFSYDVKMKEKGDIPEGYSVSREKKERFSLILESASTNQTSMYLCASSLGGQGAEKLFFGSGTQLSVL.

The V and J genes are TRBV6-5 and TRBJ2-5, with TRBD1 matching 7 bases. The CDR3 covers 15 residues. J was trimmed by 4 bases and V by 6 bases; bases with no gene match: 11. CDR1 is MNHEY and CDR2 is SVGAGI in the germline V gene. Here the CDR3 reads CASSPLETGRETQYF. As DNA, the CDR3 is TGTGCCAGCAGCCCCCTAGAGACAGGGAGAGAGACCCAGTACTTC.

J is TRBJ2-1 and V is TRBV27; TRBD2 agrees at 8 bases. Germline loops: CDR1 MNHEY, CDR2 SMNVEV (reference sequence). This CDR3 is 15 amino acids long. V lost 5 bases and J lost 4; bases outside the gene matches: 7. This CDR3 reads CASSPPGLVYNEQFF. The CDR3 DNA reads as TGTGCCAGCAGTCCCCCGGGACTAGTTTACAATGAGCAGTTCTTC.

The gene calls are TRBV7-9 and TRBJ2-2, with 8 bases aligning to TRBD2. Germline V CDR1 and CDR2: SEHNR, FQNEAQ (reference sequence). With 6 bases clipped from V and 5 bases from J, the junction kept 8 bases outside the gene matches. The CDR3 is 15 amino acids. The CDR3 loop reads CASSPRAGATGELFF. The CDR3 DNA sequence: TGTGCCAGCAGTCCTAGAGCGGGAGCGACCGGGGAGCTGTTTTTT.

The chain links TRBV15 to TRBJ2-5, with D maybe TRBD1 (6 bases). The CDR3 has 16 amino acids. Looked up from germline, CDR1 is LNHNV and CDR2 is YYDKDF (reference sequence). V was pared by 8 bases and J by 1 base, with 20 bases between. In DNA form, the CDR3 reads TGTGCCACCCAAATAGATGAACAGGGCGTCCAAGAGACCCAGTACTTC. It translates to CATQIDEQGVQETQYF.

This chain links TRBV6-6 with TRBJ2-1; D gene unclear. V was clipped by 0 bases and J by 5 bases, with 5 bases between them. The CDR3 length is 13 residues. Germline V gives CDR1 MNHNY, CDR2 SVGAGI (reference sequence). This CDR3 reads CASSYSLDNEQFF. The CDR3 nucleotides read TGTGCCAGCAGTTACTCCCTCGACAATGAGCAGTTCTTC.

CDR3 coding DNA: TGTGCCAGCAGTCCTCCCACAGGGGCCTACGAGCAGTACTTC. Encoded protein: CASSPPTGAYEQYF. The V gene is TRBV7-9, the J gene TRBJ2-7, with 7 bases that match TRBD1. Germline lookup yields CDR1 SEHNR and CDR2 FQNEAQ (reference sequence). CDR3 length: 14 residues. The V gene end was trimmed by 6 bases and the J gene end by 2 bases; junction bases not matched to a gene: 7. Supplemented by reference TRBV7-9 and TRBJ2-7, the full variable domain reads DTGVSQNPRHKITKRGQNVTFRCDPISEHNRLYWYRQTLGQGPEFLTYFQNEAQLEKSRLLSDRFSAERPKGSFSTLEIQRTEQGDSAMYLCASSPPTGAYEQYFGPGTRLTVT.

This clone has just a few counts. The chain employs TRBV15 and TRBJ2-1; 12 bases match TRBD2. The CDR3 sequence is 14 residues long. With V trimmed by 8 bases and J by 4 bases, 3 bases remained unmatched. CDR1 and CDR2 (germline): LNHNV, YYDKDF (reference sequence). The chain's CDR3 is CATRGTSGYNEQFF. The CDR3 DNA reads as TGTGCCACCCGCGGGACTAGCGGGTACAATGAGCAGTTCTTC.

This clone was observed a few times. The V call is TRBV10-1, the J call TRBJ2-1; 7 bases are shared with TRBD2. Germline CDR1 and CDR2: WNHNN and SYGVQD (reference sequence). The CDR3 is made up of 13 amino acids. Unmatched junction bases numbered 7, after V lost 4 bases and J lost 10 bases. The chain's CDR3 is CASSVAGAPEQFF. The CDR3 nucleotides read TGCGCCAGCAGTGTTGCGGGAGCTCCAGAGCAGTTCTTC.

The V call is TRBV7-8, the J call TRBJ2-1; D gene unclear. The germline gives CDR1 SGHVS, CDR2 FQNEAQ. This CDR3 region has 14 residues. The V gene lost 1 base and the J gene lost 6 bases, with 10 bases spanning the gap. For the CDR3, the DNA is TGTGCCAGCAGCTTAGGCCACCAGTCCAATGAGCAGTTCTTC. It specifies CASSLGHQSNEQFF.

The V call is TRBV28, the J call TRBJ2-7; D is perhaps TRBD1 (5 bases). The CDR3 consists of 14 residues. Between the trimmed V and J ends, which lost 10 bases and 2 bases, there was a span of 18 bases. Looked up from germline, CDR1 is MDHEN and CDR2 is SYDVKM. CDR3 sequence: CATSRGRRAYEQYF. For the CDR3, the DNA is TGTGCCACCTCGCGTGGGCGCAGGGCCTACGAGCAGTACTTC.

The rearrangement links TRBV13 to TRBJ1-3; D not certain. Germline assignment: CDR1 PRHDT and CDR2 FYEKMQ (reference sequence). The length of the CDR3 is 14 residues. Trimming took 5 bases from V and 4 from J, leaving 12 bases between them. CDR3 protein: CASSPRWRGNTIYF. CDR3 nucleotides: TGTGCCAGCAGCCCCCGCTGGAGGGGAAACACCATATATTTT.

This sequence joins TRBV2 and TRBJ1-1; D is ambiguous. The CDR3 spans 12 residues. The V gene lost 5 bases and the J gene lost 11 bases, with 15 bases spanning the gap. CDR1 and CDR2 from the germline V gene are SNHLY and FYNNEI. For the CDR3, the DNA is TGTGCCAGCAGTCTAGACCGCCGTGGGGCTTTCTTT. Translation gives CASSLDRRGAFF.

The chain joins TRBV6-5 to TRBJ1-2; 8 nucleotides align to TRBD1. V shed 2 bases and J 2 bases; nucleotides not matched to a gene: 1. Germline CDR1 MNHEY, CDR2 SVGAGI. This CDR3 comprises 14 residues. The CDR3 DNA reads TGTGCCAGCAGTTACCGGACAGGGAACTATGGCTACACCTTC. Protein sequence: CASSYRTGNYGYTF.

This clone was seen only a few times. The rearrangement uses TRBV5-5 and TRBJ2-7; 7 nucleotides align to TRBD2. The V segment lost 2 bases and the J segment 5 bases; nucleotides outside the gene matches: 13. This CDR3 is built from 16 residues. Germline assignment: CDR1 SGHKS and CDR2 YYEKEE (reference sequence). This chain's CDR3 is CASSFQLAPMGDEQYF. Written as DNA, the CDR3 is TGTGCCAGCAGCTTCCAACTAGCGCCCATGGGCGACGAGCAGTACTTC.

V is TRBV9 and J is TRBJ2-7, with D tentatively TRBD2 (6 bases). Per germline, CDR1 SGDLS and CDR2 YYNGEE. Trimming cost V 4 bases and J 2 bases, with 13 bases left between them. The CDR3 has 14 residues. CDR3 residues: CASSPPGSTYEQYF. CDR3 coding DNA: TGTGCCAGCAGCCCTCCCGGGAGTACCTACGAGCAGTACTTC.

V gene TRBV13 combines with J gene TRBJ1-1; no clear D gene. Germline lookup yields CDR1 PRHDT and CDR2 FYEKMQ (reference sequence). V was pared by 0 bases and J by 1 base, with 6 bases between. There are 14 residues in the CDR3. The CDR3 sequence is CASSLGRRNTEAFF. CDR3 bases: TGTGCCAGCAGCTTAGGCCGCAGGAACACTGAAGCTTTCTTT.

This rearrangement joins TRBV7-9 to TRBJ2-3, with a possible D match to TRBD2 (5 bases). Germline values: CDR1 SEHNR, CDR2 FQNEAQ (reference sequence). Trimming took 1 base from V and 6 from J, leaving 11 bases between them. The CDR3 spans 14 residues. CDR3 nucleotides: TGTGCCAGCAGCTTAGATTCTCAGCGGGATACGCAGTATTTT. The encoded protein is CASSLDSQRDTQYF.

Only one count was recorded for this clone. This chain joins TRBV7-3 and TRBJ1-1; D is undetermined. The CDR3 consists of 13 residues. Germline V gene lookup returns CDR1 SGHTA and CDR2 FQGTGA. Trimming left V 4 bases short and J 1 base short, with 7 bases between. The CDR3 nucleotides read TGTGCCAGCAGCTCTCGACAGAACACTGAAGCTTTCTTT. The encoded protein is CASSSRQNTEAFF.